This T cell receptor beta chain was identified in a study of response to subunit inactivated influenza vaccine. MiXCR, applied by TCRdb to the RT-PCR reads, yields one record per CDR3 protein. The sample has roughly 460,000 distinct CDR3 sequences; about a tenth are singletons. Whole-study findings and limits: After each seasonal influenza vaccination, few new T cells are recruited, the authors suggested.

Note on this clonotype: The antigen remains undetermined.

The length of the CDR3 is 15 residues. Germline V gene data show CDR1 as SGDLS and CDR2 as YYNGEE. Trimming at V came to 4 bases and at J to 6 bases, leaving 7 bases not matched to a gene. This chain connects TRBV9 to TRBJ2-2, with TRBD2 identical over 9 bases. The source material was PBMCs from blood, sampled roughly 47 days after vaccination. This TCR came from a man aged 50-60 years who received an inactivated influenza vaccine. The CDR3 region has the DNA TGTGCCAGCAGCCCGACCGGGACTAGCTCCGGGGAGCTGTTTTTT. Its protein is CASSPTGTSSGELFF. The full variable domain, completed using reference TRBV9 and TRBJ2-2, is DSGVTQTPKHLITATGQRVTLRCSPRSGDLSVYWYQQSLDQGLQFLIQYYNGEERAKGNILERFSAQQFPDLHSELNLSSLELGDSALYFCASSPTGTSSGELFFGEGSRLTVL.